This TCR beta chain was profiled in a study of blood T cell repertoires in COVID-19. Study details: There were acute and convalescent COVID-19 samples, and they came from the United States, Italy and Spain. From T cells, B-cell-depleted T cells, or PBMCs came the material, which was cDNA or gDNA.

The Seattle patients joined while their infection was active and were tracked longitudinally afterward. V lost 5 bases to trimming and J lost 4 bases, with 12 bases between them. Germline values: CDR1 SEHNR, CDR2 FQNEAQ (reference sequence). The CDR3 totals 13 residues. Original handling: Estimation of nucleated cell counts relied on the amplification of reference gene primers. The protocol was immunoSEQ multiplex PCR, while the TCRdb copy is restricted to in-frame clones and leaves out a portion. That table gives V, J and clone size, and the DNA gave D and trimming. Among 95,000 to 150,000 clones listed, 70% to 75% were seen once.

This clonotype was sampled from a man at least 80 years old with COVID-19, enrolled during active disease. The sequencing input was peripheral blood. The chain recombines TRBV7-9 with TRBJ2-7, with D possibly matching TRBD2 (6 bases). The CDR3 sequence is CASSLTSTYEQYF. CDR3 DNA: TGTGCCAGCAGCCTTACTAGCACTTACGAGCAGTACTTC.